The TCR beta chain described here comes from a study of memory CD4+ T cells and cytomegalovirus serostatus. About the research overall: Donors were healthy Belgian adults, 9 CMV seropositive and around 23 seronegative.

Single viable CD3+CD4+CD8-CD45RO+ cells were sorted as the memory CD4+ T cells. Comments on this clone: Its antigen is undetermined.

Germline values: CDR1 SGHVS, CDR2 FNYEAQ. The CDR3 consists of 13 residues. V shed 5 bases, J shed 9 bases, and the junction held 7 bases outside the gene matches. General study points: Suggested: most of the CMV-linked TCR signature lies in CD4+ memory cells. Repertoires predicted CMV serostatus with median bootstrapped AUC of approximately 0.94. Of under 200 reported CMV TCRbeta sequences, 55 to 80 were found in memory CD4+ repertoires.

The assay was immunoSEQ multiplex PCR, and TCRdb's table has in-frame clones only and misses some. The table shows approximately 50,000 clones, with about 73% occurring only once. Sequencing was carried out using memory CD4+ T cells from blood. This TCR was sampled from an adult in good health and CMV-seropositive. V and J are TRBV7-6 and TRBJ2-1, with 7 nucleotides matching TRBD1. This CDR3 reads CASSPDRAGEQFF. The CDR3 DNA reads TGTGCCAGCAGCCCAGACAGGGCTGGTGAGCAGTTCTTC. The full variable domain, its missing parts supplied by reference TRBV7-6 and TRBJ2-1, is GAGVSQSPRYKVTKRGQDVALRCDPISGHVSLYWYRQALGQGPEFLTYFNYEAQQDKSGLPNDRFSAERPEGSISTLTIQRTEQRDSAMYRCASSPDRAGEQFFGPGTRLTVL.